This section outlines one T cell receptor (beta chain) sequence together with its context. The target antigen is unknown. The data are from a study of cytomegalovirus exposure and HLA in healthy donors. Study background: Inside one of the first data releases sat about 85 million unique TCRs taken from HLA-typed donors.

PCR employed 60 Vbeta and 13 Jbeta primers. The assay was immunoSEQ multiplex PCR, and TCRdb's table has in-frame clones only and misses some. Of fewer than 150,000 clones detected, more than 60% appear once; the ten largest clones hold less than 3.5%. Study findings and constraints: A later analysis showed TCR association rates differing by HLA locus, peaking at DRB1 and lowest at HLA-C. The study labeled fewer than 200 TCR beta chains cytomegalovirus-associated.

Material for sequencing was PBMCs. This clonotype originated in a male donor in good health and CMV-seronegative.

The chain's CDR3 is CASSLPTGNSNQPQHF. In nucleotides, the CDR3 is TGTGCCAGCAGCCTACCGACAGGGAATAGCAATCAGCCCCAGCATTTT. The V and J genes are TRBV11-2 and TRBJ1-5; 7 bases are shared with TRBD1. Germline values: CDR1 SGHAT, CDR2 FQNNGV. V lost 5 bases and J lost 0; bases outside the gene matches: 7. The CDR3 runs 16 residues. The entire variable domain, with the rest obtained from reference TRBV11-2 and TRBJ1-5, is as follows: EAGVAQSPRYKIIEKRQSVAFWCNPISGHATLYWYQQILGQGPKLLIQFQNNGVVDDSQLPKDRFSAERLKGVDSTLKIQPAKLEDSAVYLCASSLPTGNSNQPQHFGDGTRLSIL.